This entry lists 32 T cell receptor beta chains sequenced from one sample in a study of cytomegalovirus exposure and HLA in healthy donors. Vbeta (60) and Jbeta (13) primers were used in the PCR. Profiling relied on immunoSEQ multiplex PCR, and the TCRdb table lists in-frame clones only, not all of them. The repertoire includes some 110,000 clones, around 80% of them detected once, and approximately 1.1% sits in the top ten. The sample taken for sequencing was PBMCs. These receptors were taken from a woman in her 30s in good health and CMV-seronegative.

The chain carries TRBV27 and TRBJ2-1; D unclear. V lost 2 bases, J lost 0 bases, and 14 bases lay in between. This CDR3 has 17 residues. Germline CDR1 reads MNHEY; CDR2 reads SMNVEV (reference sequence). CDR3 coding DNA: TGTGCCAGCAGTTTAGCTTGGGCCGACGTCTCCTACAATGAGCAGTTCTTC. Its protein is CASSLAWADVSYNEQFF.

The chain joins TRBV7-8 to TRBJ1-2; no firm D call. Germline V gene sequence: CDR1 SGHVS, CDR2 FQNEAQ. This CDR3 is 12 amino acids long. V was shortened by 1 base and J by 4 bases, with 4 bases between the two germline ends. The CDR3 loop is CASSLDGYGYTF. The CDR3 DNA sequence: TGTGCCAGCAGCTTAGACGGCTATGGCTACACCTTC.

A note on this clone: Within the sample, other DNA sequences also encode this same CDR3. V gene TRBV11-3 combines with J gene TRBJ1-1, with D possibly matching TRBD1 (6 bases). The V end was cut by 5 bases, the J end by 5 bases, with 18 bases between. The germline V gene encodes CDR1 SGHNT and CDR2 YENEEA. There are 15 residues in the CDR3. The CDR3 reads CASSPQAGGGTEAFF. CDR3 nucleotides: TGTGCCAGCAGCCCCCAAGCGGGGGGCGGGACTGAAGCTTTCTTT.

The CDR3 coding sequence is TGTGCCAGCAGCCACGGGGGACCCACGGGGGAGCTGTTTTTT. Translation: CASSHGGPTGELFF. The chain carries TRBV7-2 and TRBJ2-2, with D perhaps TRBD2 (6 bases). V lost 5 bases, J lost 8 bases, and 15 bases lay in between. This CDR3 has 14 residues. Germline V gene sequence: CDR1 SGHTA, CDR2 FQGNSA.

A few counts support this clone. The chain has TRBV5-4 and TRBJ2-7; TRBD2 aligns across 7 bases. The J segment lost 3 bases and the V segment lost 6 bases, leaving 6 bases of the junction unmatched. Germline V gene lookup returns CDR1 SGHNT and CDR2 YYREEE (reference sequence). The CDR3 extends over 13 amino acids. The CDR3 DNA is TGTGCCAGCACCTCTGCGGGGGACTACGAGCAGTACTTC. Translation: CASTSAGDYEQYF.

CDR3 nucleotide sequence: TGCGCCAGCAGCTTGGCCGGACAGGGGAGGACCGGGGAGCTGTTTTTT. This sequence encodes CASSLAGQGRTGELFF. The chain combines TRBV5-1 with TRBJ2-2; 9 bases line up with TRBD1. Germline values: CDR1 SGHRS, CDR2 YFSETQ. The CDR3 is made up of 16 amino acids. Unmatched junction bases numbered 5, after V lost 0 bases and J lost 5 bases.

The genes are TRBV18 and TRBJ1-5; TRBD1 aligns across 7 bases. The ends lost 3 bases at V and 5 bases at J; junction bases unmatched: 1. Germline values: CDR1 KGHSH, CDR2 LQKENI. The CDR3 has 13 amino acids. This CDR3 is CASSPGQHQPQHF. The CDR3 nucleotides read TGTGCCAGCTCACCGGGACAGCATCAGCCCCAGCATTTT.

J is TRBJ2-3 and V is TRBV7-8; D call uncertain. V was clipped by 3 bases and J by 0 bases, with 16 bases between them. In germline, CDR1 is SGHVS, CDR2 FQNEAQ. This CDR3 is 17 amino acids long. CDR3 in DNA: TGTGCCAGCAGCTTGGGTATGGCGGTTTCTAGCACAGATACGCAGTATTTT. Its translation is CASSLGMAVSSTDTQYF.

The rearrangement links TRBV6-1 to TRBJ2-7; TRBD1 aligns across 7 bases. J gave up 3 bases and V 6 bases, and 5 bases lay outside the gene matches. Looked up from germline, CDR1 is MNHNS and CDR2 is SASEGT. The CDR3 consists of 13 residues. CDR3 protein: CASRKTGSYEQYF. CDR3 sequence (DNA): TGTGCCAGCAGAAAGACAGGGAGCTACGAGCAGTACTTC.

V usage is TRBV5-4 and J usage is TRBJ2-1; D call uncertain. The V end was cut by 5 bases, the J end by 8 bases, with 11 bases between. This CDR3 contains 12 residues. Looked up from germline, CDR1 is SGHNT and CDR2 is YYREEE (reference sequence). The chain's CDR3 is CASSLLGHEQFF. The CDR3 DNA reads TGTGCCAGCAGTCTTCTAGGCCATGAGCAGTTCTTC.

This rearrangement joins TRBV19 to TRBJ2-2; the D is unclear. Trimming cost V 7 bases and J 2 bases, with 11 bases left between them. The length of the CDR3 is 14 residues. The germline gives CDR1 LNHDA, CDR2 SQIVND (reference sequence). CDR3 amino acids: CASKEQINTGELFF. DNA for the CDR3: TGTGCCAGTAAAGAACAAATTAACACCGGGGAGCTGTTTTTT.

The CDR3 is CASSAQPKGGTEAFF. The CDR3 DNA follows: TGTGCCAGCAGTGCCCAACCGAAGGGGGGGACTGAAGCTTTCTTT. The chain is built from TRBV27 and TRBJ1-1; D possibly corresponds to TRBD1 (6 bases). The CDR3 runs 15 residues. Germline loops: CDR1 MNHEY, CDR2 SMNVEV (reference sequence). Trimming shortened V by 5 bases and J by 5 bases, and 18 bases separated the two germline ends.

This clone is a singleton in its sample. The CDR3 is CASSLFGTESQPQHF. The CDR3 nucleotides are TGTGCCAGCAGTTTATTTGGGACAGAAAGTCAGCCCCAGCATTTT. This chain links TRBV27 with TRBJ1-5; 7 positions agree with TRBD1. The CDR3 runs to 15 residues. CDR1 and CDR2 (germline): MNHEY, SMNVEV (reference sequence). The ends lost 1 base at V and 6 bases at J; junction bases unmatched: 6.

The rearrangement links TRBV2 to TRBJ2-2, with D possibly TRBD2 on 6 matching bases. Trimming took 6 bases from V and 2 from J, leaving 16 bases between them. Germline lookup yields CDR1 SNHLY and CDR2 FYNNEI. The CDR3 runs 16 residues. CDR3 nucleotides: TGTGCCAGCAGGGGGACGGGACTCTTAAACACCGGGGAGCTGTTTTTT. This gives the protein CASRGTGLLNTGELFF.

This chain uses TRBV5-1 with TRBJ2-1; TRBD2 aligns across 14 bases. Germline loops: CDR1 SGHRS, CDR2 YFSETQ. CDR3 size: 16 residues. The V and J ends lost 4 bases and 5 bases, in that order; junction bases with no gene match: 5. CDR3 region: CASSPGTSGRNNEQFF. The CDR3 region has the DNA TGCGCCAGCAGCCCTGGGACTAGCGGGAGAAACAATGAGCAGTTCTTC. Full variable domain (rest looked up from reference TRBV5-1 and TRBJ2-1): KAGVTQTPRYLIKTRGQQVTLSCSPISGHRSVSWYQQTPGQGLQFLFEYFSETQRNKGNFPGRFSGRQFSNSRSEMNVSTLELGDSALYLCASSPGTSGRNNEQFFGPGTRLTVL.

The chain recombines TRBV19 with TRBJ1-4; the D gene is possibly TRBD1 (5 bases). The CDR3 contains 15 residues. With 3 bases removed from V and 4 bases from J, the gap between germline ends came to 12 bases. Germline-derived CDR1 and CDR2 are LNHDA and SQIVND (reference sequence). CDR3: CASSISAGLNEKLFF. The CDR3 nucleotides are TGTGCCAGTAGTATCTCAGCAGGGCTTAATGAAAAACTGTTTTTT.

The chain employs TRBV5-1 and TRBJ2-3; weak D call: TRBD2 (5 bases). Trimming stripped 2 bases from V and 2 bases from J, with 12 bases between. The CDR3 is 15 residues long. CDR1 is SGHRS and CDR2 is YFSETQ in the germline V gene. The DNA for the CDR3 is TGCGCCAGCAGCTTTAGAGAGGGCCCCACAGATACGCAGTATTTT. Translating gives CASSFREGPTDTQYF. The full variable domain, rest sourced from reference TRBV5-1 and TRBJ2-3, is KAGVTQTPRYLIKTRGQQVTLSCSPISGHRSVSWYQQTPGQGLQFLFEYFSETQRNKGNFPGRFSGRQFSNSRSEMNVSTLELGDSALYLCASSFREGPTDTQYFGPGTRLTVL.

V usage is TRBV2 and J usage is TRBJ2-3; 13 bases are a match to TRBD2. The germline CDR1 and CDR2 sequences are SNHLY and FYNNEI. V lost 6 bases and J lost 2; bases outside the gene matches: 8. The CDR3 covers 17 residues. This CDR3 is CASRVTGTSGDTDTQYF. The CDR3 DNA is TGTGCCAGCAGGGTTACCGGGACTAGCGGGGACACAGATACGCAGTATTTT.

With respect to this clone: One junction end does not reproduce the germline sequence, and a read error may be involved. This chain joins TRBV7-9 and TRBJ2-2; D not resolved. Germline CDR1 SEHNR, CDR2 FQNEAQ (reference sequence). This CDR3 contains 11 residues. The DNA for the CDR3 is TGTTCCAGCAGCTTAAAGCCCGAGCTGTTTTTT. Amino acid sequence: CSSSLKPELFF.

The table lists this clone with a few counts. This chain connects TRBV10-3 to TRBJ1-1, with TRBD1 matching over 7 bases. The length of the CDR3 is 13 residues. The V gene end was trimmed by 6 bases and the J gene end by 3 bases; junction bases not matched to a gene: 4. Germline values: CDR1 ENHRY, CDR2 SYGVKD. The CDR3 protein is CAIRSGGHTEAFF. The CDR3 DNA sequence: TGTGCCATCAGATCAGGGGGGCACACTGAAGCTTTCTTT.

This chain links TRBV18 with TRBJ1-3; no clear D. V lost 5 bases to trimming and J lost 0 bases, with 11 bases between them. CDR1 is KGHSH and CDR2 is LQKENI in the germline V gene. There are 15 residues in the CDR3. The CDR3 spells CASSKDSSSGNTIYF. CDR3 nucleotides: TGTGCCAGCTCAAAGGACTCGTCCTCTGGAAACACCATATATTTT.

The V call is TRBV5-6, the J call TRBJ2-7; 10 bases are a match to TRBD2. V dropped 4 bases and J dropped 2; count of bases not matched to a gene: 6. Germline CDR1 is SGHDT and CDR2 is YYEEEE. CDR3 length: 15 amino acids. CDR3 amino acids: CASSKGTSVTYEQYF. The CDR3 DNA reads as TGTGCCAGCAGCAAAGGGACTAGCGTGACCTACGAGCAGTACTTC.

The CDR3 coding sequence is TGTGCCAGCAGCCAAGATCGGGGGACAGGATTCGGGAACACTGAAGCTTTCTTT. Translation: CASSQDRGTGFGNTEAFF. The chain is built from TRBV4-2 and TRBJ1-1, with 8 bases matching TRBD1. This CDR3 region has 18 residues. J was trimmed by 1 base and V by 0 bases; bases with no gene match: 10. Germline CDR1 and CDR2: LGHNA and YNFKEQ.

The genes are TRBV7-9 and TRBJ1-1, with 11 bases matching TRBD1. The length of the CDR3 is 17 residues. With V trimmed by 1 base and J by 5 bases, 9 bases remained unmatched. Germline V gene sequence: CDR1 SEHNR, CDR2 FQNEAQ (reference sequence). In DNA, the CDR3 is TGTGCCAGCAGCTTAGAGCGGGGGACAGGGGGAAGTACTGAAGCTTTCTTT. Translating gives CASSLERGTGGSTEAFF.

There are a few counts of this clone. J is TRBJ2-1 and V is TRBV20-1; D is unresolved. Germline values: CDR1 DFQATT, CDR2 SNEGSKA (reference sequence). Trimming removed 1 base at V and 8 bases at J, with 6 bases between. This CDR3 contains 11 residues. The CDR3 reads CSARVRDEQFF. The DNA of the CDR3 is TGCAGTGCTAGAGTTCGGGATGAGCAGTTCTTC.

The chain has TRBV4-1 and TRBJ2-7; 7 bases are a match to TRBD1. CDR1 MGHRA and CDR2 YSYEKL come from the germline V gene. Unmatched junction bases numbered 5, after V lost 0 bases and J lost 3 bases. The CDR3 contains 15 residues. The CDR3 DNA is TGCGCCAGCAGCCAAGATATGGGACAGATCTACGAGCAGTACTTC. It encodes CASSQDMGQIYEQYF.

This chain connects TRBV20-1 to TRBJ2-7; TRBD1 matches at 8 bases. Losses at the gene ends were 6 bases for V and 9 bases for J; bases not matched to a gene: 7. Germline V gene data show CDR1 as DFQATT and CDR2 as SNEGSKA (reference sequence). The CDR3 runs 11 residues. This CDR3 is CSAHGQGVQYF. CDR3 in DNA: TGCAGTGCCCACGGACAGGGTGTGCAGTACTTC.

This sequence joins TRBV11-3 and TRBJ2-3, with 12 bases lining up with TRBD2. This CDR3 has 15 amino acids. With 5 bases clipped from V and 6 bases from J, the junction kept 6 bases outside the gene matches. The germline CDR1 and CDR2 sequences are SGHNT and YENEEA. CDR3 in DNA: TGTGCCAGCAGCCTTCTAGCGGGAGGGCCGGATACGCAGTATTTT. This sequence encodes CASSLLAGGPDTQYF. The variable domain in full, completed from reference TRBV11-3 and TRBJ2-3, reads EAGVVQSPRYKIIEKKQPVAFWCNPISGHNTLYWYLQNLGQGPELLIRYENEEAVDDSQLPKDRFSAERLKGVDSTLKIQPAELGDSAVYLCASSLLAGGPDTQYFGPGTRLTVL.

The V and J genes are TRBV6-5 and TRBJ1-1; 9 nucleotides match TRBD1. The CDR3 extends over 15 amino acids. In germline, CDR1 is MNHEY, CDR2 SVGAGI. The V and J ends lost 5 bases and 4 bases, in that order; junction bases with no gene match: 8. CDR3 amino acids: CASSLRQGVSTEAFF. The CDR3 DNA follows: TGTGCCAGCAGTCTTAGACAGGGGGTGAGCACTGAAGCTTTCTTT.

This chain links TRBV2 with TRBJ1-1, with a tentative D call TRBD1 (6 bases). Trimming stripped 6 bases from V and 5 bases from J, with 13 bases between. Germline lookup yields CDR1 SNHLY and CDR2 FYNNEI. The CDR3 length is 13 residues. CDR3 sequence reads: CASREQGRTEAFF. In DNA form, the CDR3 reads TGTGCCAGCAGAGAACAGGGAAGGACTGAAGCTTTCTTT.

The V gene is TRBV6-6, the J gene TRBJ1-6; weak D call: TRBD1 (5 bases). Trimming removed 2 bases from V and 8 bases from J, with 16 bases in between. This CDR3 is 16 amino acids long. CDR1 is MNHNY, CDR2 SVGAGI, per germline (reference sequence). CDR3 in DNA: TGTGCCAGCAGTTACATCAGGGCCCTTGCGGATTCACCCCTCCACTTT. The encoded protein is CASSYIRALADSPLHF.

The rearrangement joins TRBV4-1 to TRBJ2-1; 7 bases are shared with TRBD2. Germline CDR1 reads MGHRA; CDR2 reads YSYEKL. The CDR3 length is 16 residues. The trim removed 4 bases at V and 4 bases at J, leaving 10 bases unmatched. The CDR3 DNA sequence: TGCGCCAGCAGCCGACCGGGACTAAACACTTACAATGAGCAGTTCTTC. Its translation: CASSRPGLNTYNEQFF.